The 8 T cell receptor beta chains in this list originate from one sample, sequenced in a study of vaccination effects on CD4 cells after COVID-19 (dated by TCRdb to the early 2020s). Library preparation was by the immunoSEQ multiplex PCR assay. This immuneACCESS table, as held by TCRdb, lists in-frame sequences with V and J called but not all clones. Of the missing ones, under half trace to an unresolved V gene in checked studies; the others have no known cause. The sample includes 40,000 to 50,000 clones, with under 85% observed a single time. The top ten clonotypes cover 2.9% of the sample. The ViraFEST assay stimulated PBMC with viral peptide pools and then used TCR sequencing to identify antigen-specific CD4+ T cell clonotypes by expansion. After about 9 days of culture, CD4+ T cells were isolated with the EasySep CD4+ T cell isolation kit. Negative nucleocapsid antibody results before and after vaccination confirmed that the healthy vaccine recipients had no prior SARS-CoV-2 infection.

For these TCRs, the target antigens are not known. This material consisted of CD4+ T cells from PBMCs cultured with HCoV-NL63 spike peptides, taken before COVID-19 vaccination. The cell subset or site label of this sample denotes: HCoV-NL63 spike overlapping peptide pool stimulation. Source of these receptors: a human donor who received a COVID-19 vaccine.

The gene calls are TRBV5-1 and TRBJ2-3, with 9 bases identical to TRBD2. The V gene's germline CDR1 is SGHRS and CDR2 YFSETQ. The J segment lost 0 bases and the V segment lost 0 bases, leaving 5 bases of the junction unmatched. This CDR3 contains 17 residues. The CDR3 DNA is TGCGCCAGCAGCTTGGGTAGCGGGGGACATAGCACAGATACGCAGTATTTT. Its protein is CASSLGSGGHSTDTQYF.

The chain's CDR3 is CASSPTAGGWDTQYF. In DNA form, the CDR3 reads TGTGCCAGCAGCCCAACGGCGGGGGGGTGGGATACGCAGTATTTT. The chain links TRBV7-3 to TRBJ2-3; 9 bases line up with TRBD2. Germline loops: CDR1 SGHTA, CDR2 FQGTGA. The J segment lost 6 bases and the V segment lost 5 bases, leaving 9 bases of the junction unmatched. This CDR3 contains 15 residues.

The chain is built from TRBV2 and TRBJ2-5, with 11 bases identical to TRBD2. CDR1 and CDR2 from the germline V gene are SNHLY and FYNNEI. The junction had 3 bases not matched to a gene; V was cut back by 5 bases and J by 4 bases. The CDR3 is 14 amino acids. CDR3 residues: CASSNSGGGETQYF. The CDR3 coding sequence is TGTGCCAGCAGTAATAGCGGGGGGGGAGAGACCCAGTACTTC.

This chain uses TRBV18 with TRBJ1-1; D ambiguous. This CDR3 comprises 13 residues. Germline V gene data show CDR1 as KGHSH and CDR2 as LQKENI. The V gene lost 6 bases and the J gene lost 1 base, with 9 bases spanning the gap. In nucleotides, the CDR3 is TGTGCCAGCTCGGCGACCCAGAACACTGAAGCTTTCTTT. Its translation is CASSATQNTEAFF. The full variable domain, completed using reference TRBV18 and TRBJ1-1, is NAGVMQNPRHLVRRRGQEARLRCSPMKGHSHVYWYRQLPEEGLKFMVYLQKENIIDESGMPKERFSAEFPKEGPSILRIQQVVRGDSAAYFCASSATQNTEAFFGQGTRLTVV.

The sample holds one count of this clone. The chain links TRBV6-2 or TRBV6-3 to TRBJ2-7; D not certain. Germline CDR1 reads MNHEY; CDR2 reads SVGEGT. This CDR3 is built from 12 residues. Trimming removed 5 bases at V and 3 bases at J, with 8 bases between. The CDR3 region is CASSPDGYEQYV. CDR3 sequence (DNA): TGTGCCAGCAGTCCGGACGGCTACGAGCAGTACGTC.

V and J are TRBV5-5 and TRBJ2-3; D perhaps matches TRBD2 (5 bases). Germline CDR1 reads SGHKS; CDR2 reads YYEKEE (reference sequence). V was pared by 2 bases and J by 4 bases, with 11 bases between. There are 14 residues in the CDR3. The CDR3 protein is CASSFGGVADTQYF. CDR3 DNA sequence: TGTGCCAGCAGCTTTGGAGGTGTGGCAGATACGCAGTATTTT.

The chain combines TRBV5-1 with TRBJ2-5; D ambiguous. Trimming shortened V by 4 bases and J by 0 bases, and 4 bases separated the two germline ends. In germline, CDR1 is SGHRS, CDR2 YFSETQ. CDR3 size: 12 residues. The CDR3 DNA reads as TGCGCCAGCAGCCCGCACCAAGAGACCCAGTACTTC. It encodes CASSPHQETQYF.

In its sample, this clone was seen a few times. The chain employs TRBV3-1 (or the pseudogene TRBV3-2) and TRBJ1-2, with D tentatively TRBD1 (6 bases). The ends were cut back, 1 base at V and 4 bases at J, with 10 bases in the middle. The CDR3 contains 14 residues. Germline CDR1 reads LGHDT; CDR2 reads YNNKEL (reference sequence). This chain's CDR3 is CASSQGAGAYGYTF. The CDR3 coding sequence is TGTGCCAGCAGCCAAGGGGCAGGGGCCTATGGCTACACCTTC.